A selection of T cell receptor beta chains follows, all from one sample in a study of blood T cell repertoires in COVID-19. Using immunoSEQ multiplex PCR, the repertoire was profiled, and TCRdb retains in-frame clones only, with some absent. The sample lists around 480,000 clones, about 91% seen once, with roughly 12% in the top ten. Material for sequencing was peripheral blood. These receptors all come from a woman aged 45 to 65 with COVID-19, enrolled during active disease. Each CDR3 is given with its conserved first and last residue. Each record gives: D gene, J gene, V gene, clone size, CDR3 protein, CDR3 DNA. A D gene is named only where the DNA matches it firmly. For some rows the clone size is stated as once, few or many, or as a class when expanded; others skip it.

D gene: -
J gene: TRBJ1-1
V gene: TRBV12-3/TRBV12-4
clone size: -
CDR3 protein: CASGNGGTEAFF
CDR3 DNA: TGTGCCAGCGGAAACGGGGGTACTGAAGCTTTCTTT

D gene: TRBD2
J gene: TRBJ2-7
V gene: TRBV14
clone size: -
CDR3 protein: CASSRTRADEQYF
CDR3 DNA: TGTGCCAGCAGCCGGACTAGAGCCGACGAGCAGTACTTC

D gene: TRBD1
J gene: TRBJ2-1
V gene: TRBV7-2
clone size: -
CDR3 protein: CASSSGTGHNEQFF
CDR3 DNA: TGTGCCAGCAGCTCGGGGACAGGGCACAATGAGCAGTTCTTC

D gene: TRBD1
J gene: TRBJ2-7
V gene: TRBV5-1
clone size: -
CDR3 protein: CASSLWTGVAHEQYF
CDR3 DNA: TGCGCCAGCAGCTTGTGGACAGGGGTAGCCCACGAGCAGTACTTC

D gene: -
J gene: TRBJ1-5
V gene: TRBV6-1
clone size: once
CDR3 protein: CASSEVLRYSNQPQHF
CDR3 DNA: TGTGCCAGCAGTGAAGTACTTAGATATAGCAATCAGCCCCAGCATTTT

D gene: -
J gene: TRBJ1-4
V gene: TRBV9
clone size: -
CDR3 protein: CASSVEGRENEKLFF
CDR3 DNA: TGTGCCAGCAGCGTAGAGGGCAGGGAAAATGAAAAACTGTTTTTT

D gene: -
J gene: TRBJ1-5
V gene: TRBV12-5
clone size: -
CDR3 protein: CASAPTGPEPQHF
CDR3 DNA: TGTGCTAGTGCCCCGACAGGCCCCGAGCCCCAGCATTTT

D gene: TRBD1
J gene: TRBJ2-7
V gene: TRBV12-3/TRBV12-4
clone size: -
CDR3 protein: CASSLVGTGQRYF
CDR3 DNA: TGTGCCAGCAGTTTAGTCGGGACAGGTCAGCGGTACTTC

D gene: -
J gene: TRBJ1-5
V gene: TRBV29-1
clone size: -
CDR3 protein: CSVREINQPQHF
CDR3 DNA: TGCAGCGTCCGGGAGATCAATCAGCCCCAGCATTTT

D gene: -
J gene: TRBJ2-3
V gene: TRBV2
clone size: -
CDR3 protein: CASKAGYSTDTQYF
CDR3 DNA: TGTGCCAGCAAGGCAGGGTATAGCACAGATACGCAGTATTTT

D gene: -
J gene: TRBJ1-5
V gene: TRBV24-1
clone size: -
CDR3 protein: CATSDSSGRPQHF
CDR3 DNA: TGTGCCACCAGTGATTCGAGCGGGAGGCCCCAGCATTTT

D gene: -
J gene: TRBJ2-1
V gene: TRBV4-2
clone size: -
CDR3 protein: CASSQASGPPGGLYNEQFF
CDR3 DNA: TGTGCCAGCAGCCAAGCCTCGGGGCCCCCCGGGGGTCTCTACAATGAGCAGTTCTTC

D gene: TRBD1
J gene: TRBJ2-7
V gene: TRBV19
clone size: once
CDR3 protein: CASSGDSYEQYF
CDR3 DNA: TGTGCCAGTAGTGGGGACAGCTACGAGCAGTACTTC

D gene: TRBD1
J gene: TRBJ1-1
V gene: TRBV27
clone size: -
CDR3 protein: CASTGQVGGAEAFF
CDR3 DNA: TGTGCCAGCACGGGACAGGTGGGGGGGGCTGAAGCTTTCTTT

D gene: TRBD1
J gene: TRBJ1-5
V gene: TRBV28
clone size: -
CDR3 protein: CATLQGADQPQHF
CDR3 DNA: TGTGCCACCTTACAGGGGGCAGATCAGCCCCAGCATTTT

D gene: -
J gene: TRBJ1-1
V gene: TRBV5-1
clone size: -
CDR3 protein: CASSVGQEAFF
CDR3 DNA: TGCGCCAGCAGCGTGGGTCAAGAAGCTTTCTTT

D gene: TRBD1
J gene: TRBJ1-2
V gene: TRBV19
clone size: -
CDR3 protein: CASSPQTSTGGKGYTF
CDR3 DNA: TGTGCCAGTAGTCCGCAAACCTCGACAGGGGGTAAGGGCTACACCTTC

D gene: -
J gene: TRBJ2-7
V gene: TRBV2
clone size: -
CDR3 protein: CASSEGLAEQYF
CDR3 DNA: TGTGCCAGCAGTGAAGGACTGGCCGAACAGTACTTC

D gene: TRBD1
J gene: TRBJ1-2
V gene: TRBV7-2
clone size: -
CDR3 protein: CASRRQGAGGYTF
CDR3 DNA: TGTGCCAGCAGACGACAGGGGGCGGGAGGCTACACCTTC

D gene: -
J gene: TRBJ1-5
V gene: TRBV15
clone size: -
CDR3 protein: CATSRDGLGNQPQHF
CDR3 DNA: TGTGCCACCAGCAGAGATGGGCTGGGCAATCAGCCCCAGCATTTT

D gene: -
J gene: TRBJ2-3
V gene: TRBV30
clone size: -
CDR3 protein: CAWKQTDTQYF
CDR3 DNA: TGTGCCTGGAAACAGACAGATACGCAGTATTTT

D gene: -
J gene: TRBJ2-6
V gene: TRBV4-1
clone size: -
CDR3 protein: CASRPIDRTGANVLTF
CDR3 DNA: TGCGCCAGCAGACCCATCGACAGGACTGGGGCCAACGTCCTGACTTTC

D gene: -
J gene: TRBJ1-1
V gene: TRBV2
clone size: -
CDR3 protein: CASSFGTEAFF
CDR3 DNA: TGTGCCAGCAGCTTCGGCACTGAAGCTTTCTTT

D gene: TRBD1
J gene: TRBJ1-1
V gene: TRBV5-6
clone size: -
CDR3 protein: CASSSERDRGWTEAFF
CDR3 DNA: TGTGCCAGCAGCTCTGAGAGGGACAGGGGATGGACTGAAGCTTTCTTT

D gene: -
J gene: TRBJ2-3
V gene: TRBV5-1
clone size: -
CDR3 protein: CASSLSDFTDTQYF
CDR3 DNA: TGCGCCAGCAGCTTGTCGGACTTCACAGATACGCAGTATTTT

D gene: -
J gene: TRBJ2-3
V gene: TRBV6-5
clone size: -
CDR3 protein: CATSPGDSSTDTQYF
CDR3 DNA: TGTGCCACTTCTCCGGGGGACTCTAGCACAGATACGCAGTATTTT

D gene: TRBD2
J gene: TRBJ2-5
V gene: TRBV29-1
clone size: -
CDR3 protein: CSVCSGGAGETQYF
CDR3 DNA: TGCAGCGTCTGTAGCGGGGGGGCGGGTGAGACCCAGTACTTC

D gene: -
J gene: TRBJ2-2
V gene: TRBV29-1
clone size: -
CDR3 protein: CSVDLTGDGELFF
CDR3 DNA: TGCAGCGTTGATCTCACGGGGGACGGGGAGCTGTTTTTT

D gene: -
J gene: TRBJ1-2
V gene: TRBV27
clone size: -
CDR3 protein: CASSTLGEPYYGYTF
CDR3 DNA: TGTGCCAGCAGCACGCTAGGGGAACCATACTATGGCTACACCTTC

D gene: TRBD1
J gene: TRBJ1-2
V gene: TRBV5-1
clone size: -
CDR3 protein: CASSPGQGSRDGYTF
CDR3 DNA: TGCGCCAGCAGCCCAGGACAGGGTTCGAGGGATGGCTACACCTTC

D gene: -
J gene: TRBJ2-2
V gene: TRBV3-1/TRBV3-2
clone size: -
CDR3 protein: CASRLTEKLGELFF
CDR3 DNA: TGTGCCAGCAGACTGACAGAAAAACTCGGGGAGCTGTTTTTT

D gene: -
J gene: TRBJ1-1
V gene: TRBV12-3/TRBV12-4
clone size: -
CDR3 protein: CASSANMNTEAFF
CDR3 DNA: TGTGCCAGCAGTGCCAACATGAACACTGAAGCTTTCTTT

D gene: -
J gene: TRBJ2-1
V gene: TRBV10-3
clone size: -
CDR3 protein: CAIGAPRGEQFF
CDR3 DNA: TGTGCCATCGGGGCGCCCCGAGGTGAGCAGTTCTTC

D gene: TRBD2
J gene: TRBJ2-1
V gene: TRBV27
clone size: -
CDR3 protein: CASVEAGGHNEQFF
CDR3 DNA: TGTGCCAGCGTCGAGGCGGGGGGTCACAATGAGCAGTTCTTC

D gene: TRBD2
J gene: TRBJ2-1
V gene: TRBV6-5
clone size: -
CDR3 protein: CATRTSGGSNEQFF
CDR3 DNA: TGTGCCACCAGAACTAGCGGGGGTTCCAATGAGCAGTTCTTC

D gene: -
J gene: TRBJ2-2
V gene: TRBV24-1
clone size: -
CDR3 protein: CATSDFAAIPNTGELFF
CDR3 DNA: TGTGCCACCAGTGATTTTGCGGCTATTCCGAACACCGGGGAGCTGTTTTTT

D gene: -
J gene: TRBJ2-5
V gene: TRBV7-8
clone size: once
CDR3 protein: CASSLDGSTETQYF
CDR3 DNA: TGTGCCAGCAGCTTAGATGGCAGTACAGAGACCCAGTACTTC

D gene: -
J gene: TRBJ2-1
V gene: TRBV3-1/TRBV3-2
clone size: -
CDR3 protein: CASSSNREQFF
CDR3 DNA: TGTGCCAGCAGTAGCAATCGTGAGCAGTTCTTC

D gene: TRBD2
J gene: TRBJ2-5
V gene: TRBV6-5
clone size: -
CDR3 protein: CASSYAGGTNQETQYF
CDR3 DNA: TGTGCCAGCAGTTACGCGGGGGGGACAAATCAAGAGACCCAGTACTTC

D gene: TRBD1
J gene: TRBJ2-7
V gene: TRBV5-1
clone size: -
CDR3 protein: CASSPLTGVGYEQYF
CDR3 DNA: TGCGCCAGCAGCCCCCTAACAGGGGTGGGGTACGAGCAGTACTTC